The TCR beta chain under discussion was sequenced for a study of cytomegalovirus exposure and HLA in healthy donors. Looked up from germline, CDR1 is MGHDK and CDR2 is SYGVNS. The CDR3 spans 16 residues. J was trimmed by 2 bases and V by 0 bases; bases with no gene match: 5. A remark on this clone: As yet, its antigen is unknown.

General study points: With later analysis, a missense DCLRE1C variant became linked to TCR beta V- and J-gene trimming. A reported reduction in N-insertions relative to the approximately 670-donor mean was seen in an Asian-associated ancestry cluster in a later analysis.

The PCR contained 60 Vbeta and 13 Jbeta primers. Using immunoSEQ multiplex PCR, the repertoire was profiled, and TCRdb retains in-frame clones only, with some absent. Altogether about 120,000 clones are present, roughly 80% being singletons, with the ten largest covering 2.7%. The source of this sequence is a woman in her forties in good health and CMV-seropositive. What was sequenced was PBMCs. V usage is TRBV25-1 and J usage is TRBJ2-7, with 9 bases aligning to TRBD1. The CDR3 spells CASSEYSGQGTYEQYF. The DNA for the CDR3 is TGTGCCAGCAGTGAATATTCGGGACAGGGAACCTACGAGCAGTACTTC.